What follows are 23 T cell receptor beta chains derived from one specimen sequenced in a study of T-cell reconstitution after alpha-beta-depleted transplantation in children. Preparation of the TCRbeta library was carried out with unique molecular identifiers. From the PCR reads, TCRdb called clonotypes with MiXCR, one entry per CDR3 protein. Altogether 800,000 to 1,000,000 distinct CDR3 sequences are present, roughly 29% being singletons, with the ten largest covering 28%. This specimen consisted of PBMCs, mostly from graft donor cells, obtained 360 days after TCRalphabeta/CD19-depleted stem cell transplant. These receptor sequences come from a boy less than two years old who had a stem cell transplant for SCID, so the T cells may come from the graft donor.

The chain is built from TRBV4-2 and TRBJ2-3; D may match TRBD1 or TRBD2 (5 bases each). This CDR3 region has 16 residues. Germline values: CDR1 LGHNA, CDR2 YNFKEQ. Trimming took off 4 bases at V and 2 bases at J, with 16 bases between the two ends. CDR3 bases: TGTGCCAGCAGCCTCTTCCGGGACGGATACACAGATACGCAGTATTTT. Its translation is CASSLFRDGYTDTQYF.

This clonotype was counted only a few times. V usage is TRBV7-2 and J usage is TRBJ2-7; D remains unclear. The CDR3 is made up of 16 amino acids. The V end was cut by 2 bases, the J end by 0 bases, with 14 bases between. The germline CDR1 and CDR2 sequences are SGHTA and FQGNSA. CDR3 sequence (DNA): TGTGCCAGCAGCTTAAGTGGGCAGCACCACTCCTACGAGCAGTACTTC. Its protein is CASSLSGQHHSYEQYF.

This chain links TRBV7-7 with TRBJ2-5; TRBD2 agrees at 11 bases. CDR3 length: 17 residues. In germline, CDR1 is SSHAT, CDR2 FNYEAQ (reference sequence). V dropped 4 bases and J dropped 0; count of bases not matched to a gene: 7. The CDR3 DNA follows: TGTGCCAGCAGCTCTCCTAGCGGGGGGACTAACCAAGAGACCCAGTACTTC. The encoded protein is CASSSPSGGTNQETQYF.

The chain combines TRBV4-2 with TRBJ2-5, with TRBD2 matching 7 bases. Unmatched junction bases numbered 13, after V lost 4 bases and J lost 5 bases. This CDR3 is 16 amino acids long. Germline V lookup: CDR1 LGHNA, CDR2 YNFKEQ. As DNA, the CDR3 is TGTGCCAGCAGCCTCAGAATGGGGGGGAAAAGGGAGACCCAGTACTTC. Translated: CASSLRMGGKRETQYF.

This rearrangement joins TRBV5-5 to TRBJ2-5; D call uncertain. V lost 3 bases and J 7 bases, leaving 10 bases between the germline ends. CDR3 length: 12 residues. The germline CDR1 and CDR2 sequences are SGHKS and YYEKEE (reference sequence). This chain's CDR3 is CASSSPSPTQYF. In DNA form, the CDR3 reads TGTGCCAGCAGCTCCCCTTCCCCGACCCAGTACTTC.

The table lists this clonotype with many counts. The CDR3 is CASSSDRGGTGELFF. The CDR3 DNA reads TGTGCCAGCTCGTCGGACAGGGGAGGGACCGGGGAGCTGTTTTTT. The chain is built from TRBV18 and TRBJ2-2; 9 nucleotides line up with TRBD1. V was pared by 6 bases and J by 5 bases, with 7 bases of the junction left unmatched. CDR1 is KGHSH, CDR2 LQKENI, per germline. The CDR3 loop spans 15 amino acids.

J is TRBJ1-1 and V is TRBV29-1, with TRBD1 as a possible D gene (5 bases). CDR1 and CDR2 from the germline V gene are SQVTM and ANQGSEA. V lost 4 bases, J lost 6 bases, and 18 bases lay in between. The CDR3 consists of 14 residues. The CDR3 region is CSVVQRDLGAEAFF. The CDR3, as DNA: TGCAGCGTTGTTCAGAGGGACCTTGGAGCTGAAGCTTTCTTT.

This clonotype was counted between two and nine times. This chain uses TRBV12-3 or TRBV12-4 with TRBJ1-4; D call uncertain. This CDR3 contains 13 residues. Trimming cost V 2 bases and J 5 bases, with 6 bases left between them. The CDR3 DNA follows: TGTGCCAGCAGTTTAAGGCTCAATGAAAAACTGTTTTTT. Encoded protein: CASSLRLNEKLFF.

There are a few counts of this clonotype. This chain links TRBV20-1 with TRBJ1-5; 9 bases line up with TRBD1. This CDR3 has 15 amino acids. The junction had 6 bases not matched to a gene; V was cut back by 6 bases and J by 0 bases. Germline V gives CDR1 DFQATT, CDR2 SNEGSKA (reference sequence). DNA for the CDR3: TGCAGTGCCCTCGGACAGGGGTATAGCAATCAGCCCCAGCATTTT. Translating gives CSALGQGYSNQPQHF.

This chain links TRBV20-1 with TRBJ1-2; D remains ambiguous. The CDR3 length is 11 residues. With 2 bases removed from V and 2 bases from J, the gap between germline ends came to 3 bases. The germline CDR1 and CDR2 sequences are DFQATT and SNEGSKA (reference sequence). CDR3 nucleotides: TGCAGTGCTAGACCGAACTATGGCTACACCTTC. This encodes CSARPNYGYTF.

J is TRBJ2-1 and V is TRBV12-3 or TRBV12-4; 8 bases agree with TRBD1. The length of the CDR3 is 15 residues. Trimming removed 6 bases from V and 4 bases from J; junction bases left unmatched: 8. Here the CDR3 reads CASRVDREIYNEQFF. CDR3 nucleotide sequence: TGTGCCAGCAGGGTGGACAGGGAAATTTACAATGAGCAGTTCTTC.

This clonotype was detected only a few times. The rearrangement links TRBV7-9 to TRBJ2-3; the match to TRBD2 covers 9 bases. Germline lookup yields CDR1 SEHNR and CDR2 FQNEAQ (reference sequence). With V trimmed by 5 bases and J by 4 bases, 10 bases remained unmatched. The CDR3 is made up of 16 amino acids. Here the CDR3 reads CASSPPGLAGPDTQYF. DNA of the CDR3: TGTGCCAGCAGCCCCCCGGGACTAGCTGGGCCAGATACGCAGTATTTT. Supplemented by reference TRBV7-9 and TRBJ2-3, the full variable domain reads DTGVSQNPRHKITKRGQNVTFRCDPISEHNRLYWYRQTLGQGPEFLTYFQNEAQLEKSRLLSDRFSAERPKGSFSTLEIQRTEQGDSAMYLCASSPPGLAGPDTQYFGPGTRLTVL.

The rearrangement joins TRBV7-6 to TRBJ2-5, with a weak D call TRBD2 (7 bases). The germline gives CDR1 SGHVS, CDR2 FNYEAQ. The CDR3 runs to 15 residues. V was clipped by 4 bases and J by 5 bases, with 17 bases between them. The CDR3 DNA is TGTGCCAGCAGCTGGGGGGGCGGTGGTCAGGAGACCCAGTACTTC. This encodes CASSWGGGGQETQYF.

This rearrangement joins TRBV4-3 to TRBJ1-4; 8 bases agree with TRBD1. Per germline, CDR1 LGHNA and CDR2 YSLEER. This CDR3 has 15 amino acids. V was clipped by 4 bases and J by 5 bases; unmatched bases: 6. CDR3 sequence reads: CASSPRQGPNEKLFF. CDR3 nucleotides: TGCGCCAGCAGCCCCCGACAGGGGCCGAATGAAAAACTGTTTTTT.

This clonotype was seen a handful of times. The V call is TRBV9, the J call TRBJ2-1, with D maybe TRBD1 (6 bases). Germline V CDR1 and CDR2: SGDLS, YYNGEE. The CDR3 loop spans 16 amino acids. V lost 0 bases, J lost 4 bases, and 14 bases lay in between. CDR3 loop: CASSVESDSFYNEQFF. The DNA of the CDR3 is TGTGCCAGCAGCGTAGAGTCGGACAGCTTTTACAATGAGCAGTTCTTC.

The rearrangement joins TRBV4-1 to TRBJ1-2; D is undetermined. Germline loops: CDR1 MGHRA, CDR2 YSYEKL. CDR3 length equals 14 residues. With 0 bases removed from V and 2 bases from J, the gap between germline ends came to 7 bases. In DNA, the CDR3 is TGCGCCAGCAGCCAAGACCGATTCAACTATGGCTACACCTTC. It specifies CASSQDRFNYGYTF.

V is TRBV9 and J is TRBJ2-5, with unresolved D. The CDR3 covers 15 residues. CDR1 is SGDLS, CDR2 YYNGEE, per germline. Trimming pared 0 bases from V and 1 base from J, leaving 10 bases between. The CDR3 sequence is CASSVEASPQETQYF. DNA for the CDR3: TGTGCCAGCAGCGTAGAGGCCAGTCCCCAAGAGACCCAGTACTTC.

V gene TRBV20-1 combines with J gene TRBJ2-7; 7 bases are shared with TRBD2. The V and J ends lost 4 bases and 3 bases, in that order; junction bases with no gene match: 6. CDR1 DFQATT and CDR2 SNEGSKA come from the germline V gene (reference sequence). This CDR3 spans 13 amino acids. Here the CDR3 reads CSANIRTSYEQYF. The CDR3 DNA follows: TGCAGTGCTAATATCCGGACTAGCTACGAGCAGTACTTC.

This clonotype has a count of ten or more. The gene calls are TRBV29-1 and TRBJ2-7, with D possibly TRBD2 on 6 matching bases. The germline V gene encodes CDR1 SQVTM and CDR2 ANQGSEA. The CDR3 is 10 residues long. The CDR3 sequence is CVGGLNEQYF. In nucleotides, the CDR3 is TGCGTCGGGGGATTGAACGAGCAGTACTTC.

This clonotype was seen a few times. This rearrangement joins TRBV3-1 to TRBJ2-5, with D possibly TRBD2 on 6 matching bases. Trimming pared 0 bases from V and 4 bases from J, leaving 12 bases between. This CDR3 contains 15 residues. Germline V lookup: CDR1 LGHDT, CDR2 YNNKEL (reference sequence). The CDR3 sequence is CASSQDTGEGETQYF. The CDR3 nucleotides are TGTGCCAGCAGCCAAGATACGGGGGAAGGAGAGACCCAGTACTTC.

This clonotype came up a few times. The chain carries TRBV29-1 and TRBJ2-5; unclear D gene. The CDR3 has 11 residues. From germline, CDR1 is SQVTM and CDR2 ANQGSEA. V was cut by 8 bases and J by 5 bases, with 12 bases left in between. The CDR3 coding sequence is TGCAGCTTGAAAATGGTGGAGACCCAGTACTTC. Translating it yields CSLKMVETQYF.

The genes are TRBV12-3 or TRBV12-4 and TRBJ2-1, with 9 nucleotides matching TRBD1. The ends lost 3 bases at V and 8 bases at J; junction bases unmatched: 17. The CDR3 sequence is 18 residues long. As DNA, the CDR3 is TGTGCCAGCAGTTTTGTGCGGGGCGGACAGGGGAGGGACGATGAGCAGTTCTTC. Protein product: CASSFVRGGQGRDDEQFF.

The rearrangement links TRBV4-1 to TRBJ2-1; no reliable D call. Germline loops: CDR1 MGHRA, CDR2 YSYEKL. V was cut by 0 bases and J by 4 bases, with 19 bases left in between. This CDR3 contains 18 residues. This chain's CDR3 is CASSQEERLHRKYNEQFF. For the CDR3, the DNA is TGCGCCAGCAGCCAAGAGGAACGGCTACACCGGAAGTACAATGAGCAGTTCTTC.